This entry describes one T cell receptor (beta chain). The antigen is unknown. TCRdb's table, derived via immunoSEQ multiplex PCR, lists solely in-frame clones and lacks some. The sample has 73,000 or so clones; 84% are singletons. As for time point: week 35, safety follow-up. Mutant IDH1 20-mer peptide, at 300 ug, made up each vaccine dose, with topical imiquimod. The sample is drawn from a study of a mutant IDH1 vaccine in newly diagnosed glioma. Points from the study as a whole: Vaccine-induced immune responses occurred in roughly 95% of patients.

Germline loops: CDR1 SGDLS, CDR2 YYNGEE. The CDR3 has 13 amino acids. Trimming pared 0 bases from V and 1 base from J, leaving 4 bases between. The chain carries TRBV9 and TRBJ1-1; D remains unclear. The sample consisted of PBMCs, taken from a glioma patient whose treatment included an IDH1 peptide vaccine. The receptor was isolated from a man younger than 35 with glioma. The CDR3, as DNA: TGTGCCAGCAGCGTAGCACCGAACACTGAAGCTTTCTTT. Its protein product is CASSVAPNTEAFF.